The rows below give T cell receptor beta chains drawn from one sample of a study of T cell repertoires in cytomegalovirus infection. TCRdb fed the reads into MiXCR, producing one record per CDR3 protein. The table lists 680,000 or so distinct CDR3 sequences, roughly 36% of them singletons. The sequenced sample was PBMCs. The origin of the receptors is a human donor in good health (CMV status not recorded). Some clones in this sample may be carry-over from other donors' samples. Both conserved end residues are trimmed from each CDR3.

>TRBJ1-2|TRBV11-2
ASSLQGRTGYGYT
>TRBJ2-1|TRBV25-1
ASSEYPRDRGPNEQF
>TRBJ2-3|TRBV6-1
ASRTSGTPMADTQY
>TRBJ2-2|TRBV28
ASRRTGAGDTGELF
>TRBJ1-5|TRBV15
ATSRTRALNQPQH
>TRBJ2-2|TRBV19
ASSNSGRNTGELF
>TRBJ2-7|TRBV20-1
SARPDRASSYEQY
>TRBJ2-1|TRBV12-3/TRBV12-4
ASSPPGGYNEQF
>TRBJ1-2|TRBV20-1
SATNTQRTRVVGYT
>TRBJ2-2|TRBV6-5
DSSYWGQGAGELF
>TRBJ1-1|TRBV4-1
ASSQAGVWTTEAF
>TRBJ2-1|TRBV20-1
SALGLRSSYNEQF
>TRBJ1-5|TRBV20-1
SAGPGQAHQPQH
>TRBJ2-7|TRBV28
ASSFLYEQY
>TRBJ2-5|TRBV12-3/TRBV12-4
ASSLSSGRGTQY
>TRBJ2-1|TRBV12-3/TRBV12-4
ASSLSSPGSDEQF
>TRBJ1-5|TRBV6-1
ASRGSGTGVNQPQH
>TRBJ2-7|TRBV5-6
ASSLSSGGGGEQY
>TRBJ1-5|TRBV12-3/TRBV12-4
ASSFGTGGSNQPQH
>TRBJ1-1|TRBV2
ASSERTRLNTEAF
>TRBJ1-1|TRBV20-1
SSPKSGAEAF
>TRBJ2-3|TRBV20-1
SARVQGPDTQY
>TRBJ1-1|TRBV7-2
ASSLDWVDTEAF
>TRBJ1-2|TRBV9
ASSVDGRRTGTSRG
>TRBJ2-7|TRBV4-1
ASSQDKGYEQY
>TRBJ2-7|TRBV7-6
ASSLASGEQY
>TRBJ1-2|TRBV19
ASTPTKQGAYGYT
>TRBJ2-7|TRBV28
ASSNPSGGSSYEQY
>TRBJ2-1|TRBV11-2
ASSNLAGRYNEQF
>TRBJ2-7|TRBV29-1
SVLTSDSTYEQY
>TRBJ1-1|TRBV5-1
ASSFTVYTEAF
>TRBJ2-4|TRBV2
ASSGQGASGLLAKNIQY
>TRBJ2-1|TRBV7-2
ASSLKLTTYNEQF
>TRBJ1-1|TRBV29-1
SVARGQNEAF
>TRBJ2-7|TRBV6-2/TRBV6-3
ASIDPTGGRSSGQY
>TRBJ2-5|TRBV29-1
SVEIEYETQY
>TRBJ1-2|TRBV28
ASSLSVGGGDGYT
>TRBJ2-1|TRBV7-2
ASSLVPGGYNEQF
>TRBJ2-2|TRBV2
ASSVRENTGELF
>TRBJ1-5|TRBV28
ASSLLSGGEGQPQH
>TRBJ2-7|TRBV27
ATRRGQASYEQY
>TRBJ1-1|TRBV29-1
SGGERGEAF
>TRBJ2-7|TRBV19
ASSGGTGGAQY
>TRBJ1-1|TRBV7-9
ASNLAPTVDTEAF
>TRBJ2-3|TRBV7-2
ASSLSGGRDTQY
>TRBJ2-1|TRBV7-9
ASSPRQREDYNEKF
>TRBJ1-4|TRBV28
ASSLPTGGSGKLF
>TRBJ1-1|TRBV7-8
ASSFDRGTESL
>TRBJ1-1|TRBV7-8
ASTLGSLPMNTEAF
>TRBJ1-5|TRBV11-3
ASNNQPQH
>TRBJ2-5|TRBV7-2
ASSLVGDRGRAQETQY
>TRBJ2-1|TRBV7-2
ASSSRGGTGGSYNEQF
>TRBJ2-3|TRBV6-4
ASSAGGGDTDTQY
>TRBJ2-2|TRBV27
ASTIQGAGELF
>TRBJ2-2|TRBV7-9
ASSEDSDTGELF
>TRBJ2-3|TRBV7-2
ASSLARSVRATDTQY